These 2 T cell receptor beta chains share one sample of origin, sequenced in a study of blood T cell repertoires in COVID-19. Assay used: immunoSEQ multiplex PCR; TCRdb lists only in-frame clones, some missing. The sample has 200,000 to 250,000 clones; 89% are singletons. Material: peripheral blood. The source of these receptors is a man aged 60 to 75 who had recovered from COVID-19.

The V gene is TRBV30, the J gene TRBJ2-2; a weak D match, TRBD1 (6 bases). Per the germline V gene, CDR1 is GTSNPN and CDR2 is SVGIG (reference sequence). V was cut by 7 bases and J by 3 bases, with 9 bases left in between. The CDR3 extends over 12 amino acids. In nucleotides, the CDR3 is TGTGCCTTCACAGGGCACACCGGGGAGCTGTTTTTT. Protein product: CAFTGHTGELFF.

The chain links TRBV9 to TRBJ2-7; 7 bases line up with TRBD2. The CDR3 has 13 residues. The J segment lost 7 bases and the V segment lost 4 bases, leaving 8 bases of the junction unmatched. The germline V gene has CDR1 SGDLS and CDR2 YYNGEE. The CDR3 region is CASSPREAGEQYF. The CDR3 DNA sequence: TGTGCCAGCAGCCCTCGGGAGGCTGGGGAGCAGTACTTC.